This T cell receptor beta chain was found in a study of T-cell memory formation after mild COVID-19. Background on the study: TCR clusters largely stayed donor specific. Study results and caveats: Mainly in CM and EM were contracting CD4+ clones; CD8+ were in EMRA. The finding that pre-infection memory included some responding clones suggested that cross-reactive memory joined.

Via MiXCR, TCRdb re-called the 5' RACE reads, giving one row per CDR3 protein. This table has roughly 580,000 distinct CDR3 sequences, roughly 18% appearing once. As to this clonotype: Its antigen is undetermined.

This receptor was taken from an adult woman who had mild COVID-19 (a few samples of this study predate the infection). Cell type and time point are not known. The material sequenced was PBMCs or a T cell subset sorted from them (not recorded which).

In DNA, the CDR3 is TGTGCCAGCAGCGTAGTCGAGGGCGGGAGAGAGACCCAGTACTTC. Its translation is CASSVVEGGRETQYF. The rearrangement uses TRBV9 and TRBJ2-5; 7 positions match TRBD2. V shed 0 bases and J 4 bases; nucleotides not matched to a gene: 6. Germline V gives CDR1 SGDLS, CDR2 YYNGEE. The CDR3 is 15 amino acids.